This T cell receptor beta chain was captured by sequencing in a study of CD8+ T cells in alopecia areata. Treatment specified: oral pan-JAK inhibitor, 5-10 mg twice daily. Samples from alopecia areata patients were lesional scalp punch biopsies and peripheral blood. This clone turned up a few times. Its antigen remains unknown. Study-level results: Many expanded lesional clones remained in scalp and blood on tofacitinib.

Extracted from the samples, RNA was reverse transcribed into cDNA to serve as the sequencing template. Assay: immunoSEQ multiplex PCR; the TCRdb copy retains only in-frame clones and omits some. The table has roughly 250,000 clones, 60% seen once. This CDR3 contains 12 residues. CDR1 and CDR2 (germline): GTSNPN, SVGIG (reference sequence). V lost 5 bases, J lost 3 bases, and 10 bases lay in between. The TCR originated in a human donor with alopecia areata. This specimen consisted of CD4+ T cells sorted from blood, obtained around week 54, from a patient treated with tofacitinib. The V gene is TRBV30, the J gene TRBJ1-2; a possible D gene is TRBD1 (5 bases). For the CDR3, the DNA is TGTGCCTGGGGTGAGGGACACTATGGCTACACCTTC. It translates to CAWGEGHYGYTF.